This passage covers 30 T cell receptor beta chains from one sample sequenced in a study of blood T cell repertoires in COVID-19. TCRdb's table, derived via immunoSEQ multiplex PCR, lists solely in-frame clones and lacks some. The sample holds around 290,000 clones, about 87% seen once. Sequenced sample: peripheral blood. The receptors were sampled from a woman aged 50 to 60 who had recovered from COVID-19.

The DNA for the CDR3 is TGTGCCAGCAGCTTAGGACTAGCGGGAGGGCCCTTGGATACGCAGTATTTT. It codes for CASSLGLAGGPLDTQYF. This chain links TRBV7-6 with TRBJ2-3, with 14 bases that match TRBD2. The CDR3 consists of 17 residues. V gave up 1 base and J gave up 6 bases; unmatched junction bases: 6. Per the germline V gene, CDR1 is SGHVS and CDR2 is FNYEAQ.

This chain uses TRBV20-1 with TRBJ2-7, with a weak D call TRBD1 (5 bases). Trimming shortened V by 0 bases and J by 7 bases, and 7 bases separated the two germline ends. Per the germline V gene, CDR1 is DFQATT and CDR2 is SNEGSKA (reference sequence). CDR3 size: 11 residues. CDR3 in amino acids: CSARERTEQYF. The DNA of the CDR3 is TGCAGTGCTAGAGAAAGGACAGAGCAGTACTTC.

The chain is built from TRBV30 and TRBJ1-3; the match to TRBD1 covers 7 bases. The CDR3 length is 13 residues. The J segment lost 16 bases and the V segment lost 8 bases, leaving 20 bases of the junction unmatched. The germline V gene encodes CDR1 GTSNPN and CDR2 SVGIG (reference sequence). The CDR3 spells CAGTRDSPSPLYF. The CDR3 nucleotides are TGTGCCGGGACCCGGGACAGTCCATCCCCGCTCTATTTT.

This chain joins TRBV5-6 and TRBJ1-5; no reliable D call. Trimming removed 1 base from V and 0 bases from J, with 11 bases in between. Germline V gene data show CDR1 as SGHDT and CDR2 as YYEEEE. This CDR3 comprises 16 residues. The CDR3 here is CASSLRRRDSNQPQHF. The CDR3 DNA follows: TGTGCCAGCAGCTTGAGGAGGAGGGATAGCAATCAGCCCCAGCATTTT.

This chain connects TRBV3-1 (or the pseudogene TRBV3-2) to TRBJ2-3; tentatively, D is TRBD2 (6 bases). CDR1 is LGHDT and CDR2 is YNNKEL in the germline V gene (reference sequence). The V gene lost 3 bases and the J gene lost 3 bases, with 10 bases spanning the gap. The CDR3 length is 14 residues. As DNA, the CDR3 is TGTGCCAGCAGCCAGGGTGGGGGGACAGATACGCAGTATTTT. It encodes CASSQGGGTDTQYF.

CDR3 bases: TGTGCCAGCAGGGGACGGGAGGGCGCGGATCAGCCCCAGCATTTT. Translated, it gives CASRGREGADQPQHF. The genes are TRBV28 and TRBJ1-5, with TRBD1 as a possible D gene (5 bases). The CDR3 sequence is 15 residues long. The ends were cut back, 6 bases at V and 5 bases at J, with 17 bases in the middle. The germline V gene encodes CDR1 MDHEN and CDR2 SYDVKM.

This chain links TRBV6-2 or TRBV6-3 with TRBJ2-7; D is perhaps TRBD1 (6 bases). Germline V gene lookup returns CDR1 MNHEY and CDR2 SVGEGT. CDR3 length: 16 amino acids. V was pared by 6 bases and J by 3 bases, with 21 bases between. In nucleotides, the CDR3 is TGTGCCAGCAGCCCAAGGGGGACAATGGGCGACTACGAGCAGTACTTC. Its translation is CASSPRGTMGDYEQYF.

The chain combines TRBV10-3 with TRBJ1-2, with 7 bases matching TRBD1. Germline V gene sequence: CDR1 ENHRY, CDR2 SYGVKD. The CDR3 totals 14 residues. V lost 10 bases and J lost 6; bases outside the gene matches: 14. The CDR3 loop reads CATHEAGGSDGYTF. The DNA of the CDR3 is TGTGCCACCCACGAAGCAGGGGGGTCTGATGGCTACACCTTC.

This chain joins TRBV7-2 and TRBJ2-1; the match to TRBD2 covers 12 bases. Germline V CDR1 and CDR2: SGHTA, FQGNSA. The V gene end was trimmed by 5 bases and the J gene end by 5 bases; junction bases not matched to a gene: 7. CDR3 size: 16 residues. CDR3 region: CASSPGLAGYNNEQFF. The CDR3 region has the DNA TGTGCCAGCAGCCCAGGACTAGCGGGGTACAACAATGAGCAGTTCTTC.

The J gene is TRBJ2-7, the V gene TRBV5-1; 7 bases map to TRBD1. Germline CDR1 and CDR2: SGHRS and YFSETQ. This CDR3 is 14 amino acids long. With V trimmed by 2 bases and J by 0 bases, 2 bases remained unmatched. DNA for the CDR3: TGCGCCAGCAGCTTTCAGGGGGACTCCTACGAGCAGTACTTC. Residues: CASSFQGDSYEQYF. The full variable domain, its missing parts supplied by reference TRBV5-1 and TRBJ2-7, is KAGVTQTPRYLIKTRGQQVTLSCSPISGHRSVSWYQQTPGQGLQFLFEYFSETQRNKGNFPGRFSGRQFSNSRSEMNVSTLELGDSALYLCASSFQGDSYEQYFGPGTRLTVT.

On this clone: The sample has other DNA sequences that encode this CDR3 too. J is TRBJ2-2 and V is TRBV7-9; a possible D gene is TRBD1 (5 bases). The CDR3 length is 14 residues. V was pared by 5 bases and J by 1 base, with 8 bases between. Germline V gives CDR1 SEHNR, CDR2 FQNEAQ (reference sequence). Written as DNA, the CDR3 is TGTGCCAGCAGCCCCGGACAGAACACCGGGGAGCTGTTTTTT. It is translated as CASSPGQNTGELFF.

This chain links TRBV7-2 with TRBJ2-1; 10 bases agree with TRBD2. V lost 4 bases and J lost 8; bases outside the gene matches: 8. The CDR3 runs to 15 residues. Germline V lookup: CDR1 SGHTA, CDR2 FQGNSA. The DNA for the CDR3 is TGTGCCAGCAGCTCGAGCGGGGGGGCTAATCATGAGCAGTTCTTC. Protein sequence: CASSSSGGANHEQFF.

This clone was counted between two and nine times. This chain uses TRBV7-2 with TRBJ1-2; TRBD1 might be the D (6 bases). V dropped 4 bases and J dropped 8 bases, with 17 bases sitting between them. Looked up from germline, CDR1 is SGHTA and CDR2 is FQGNSA. The CDR3 is 14 amino acids. This CDR3 is CASSSQGGGSGYTF. The CDR3, as DNA: TGTGCCAGCAGCTCCCAGGGAGGGGGGAGCGGCTACACCTTC. Complete variable domain (other parts from reference TRBV7-2 and TRBJ1-2): GAGVSQSPSNKVTEKGKDVELRCDPISGHTALYWYRQSLGQGLEFLIYFQGNSAPDKSGLPSDRFSAERTGGSVSTLTIQRTQQEDSAVYLCASSSQGGGSGYTFGSGTRLTVV.

V usage is TRBV20-1 and J usage is TRBJ1-5; perhaps TRBD1 as D (6 bases). The CDR3 runs 12 residues. Germline CDR1 reads DFQATT; CDR2 reads SNEGSKA (reference sequence). V shed 3 bases and J shed 9 bases, with 12 bases lying between them. CDR3 region: CSASQGRGPQHF. The CDR3 DNA sequence: TGCAGTGCTAGTCAGGGGAGAGGGCCCCAGCATTTT.

As concerns this clone: One end of the junction is discordant with germline, which a read error may explain. The chain couples TRBV24-1 to TRBJ2-7; 7 bases match TRBD2. Germline lookup yields CDR1 KGHDR and CDR2 SFDVKD. The CDR3 has 16 residues. The DNA of the CDR3 is TGTGCCACCAGTGACTCCCAGGGAGGGTCCTCCGACGAGCAGTACTTC. Its translation is CATSDSQGGSSDEQYF.

Written as DNA, the CDR3 is TGTGCCAGCAGCCCGACAGTGTTAGCCTACGAGCAGTACTTC. Its translation: CASSPTVLAYEQYF. The chain has TRBV6-5 and TRBJ2-7; D possibly corresponds to TRBD1 (5 bases). The V end lost 6 bases, the J end lost 2 bases, and 14 bases lay between the germline ends. CDR1 is MNHEY and CDR2 is SVGAGI in the germline V gene. CDR3 size: 14 residues.

The rearrangement joins TRBV5-6 to TRBJ1-4, with D unclear. The CDR3 is 14 amino acids. Per germline, CDR1 SGHDT and CDR2 YYEEEE. V was pared by 5 bases and J by 5 bases, with 13 bases between. CDR3 bases: TGTGCCAGCAGTAGGGCGGGCCGCAATGAAAAACTGTTTTTT. This gives the protein CASSRAGRNEKLFF.

The chain uses TRBV14 and TRBJ1-1; TRBD1 agrees at 11 bases. The CDR3 is made up of 18 amino acids. The J segment lost 0 bases and the V segment lost 4 bases, leaving 10 bases of the junction unmatched. CDR1 and CDR2 from the germline V gene are SGHDN and FVKESK. For the CDR3, the DNA is TGTGCCAGCAGCCGTCATGGGACAGGGGGGAGCATGAACACTGAAGCTTTCTTT. Its protein is CASSRHGTGGSMNTEAFF.

The gene calls are TRBV11-2 and TRBJ1-5; D not certain. The CDR3 extends over 15 amino acids. Trimming took 1 base from V and 2 from J, leaving 9 bases between them. Germline CDR1 reads SGHAT; CDR2 reads FQNNGV. DNA for the CDR3: TGTGCCAGCAGCTTAGCTTTCGGGGGCAATCAGCCCCAGCATTTT. Amino acid sequence: CASSLAFGGNQPQHF.

The V and J genes are TRBV20-1 and TRBJ2-1; D unresolved. V lost 4 bases, J lost 7 bases, and 8 bases lay in between. Germline loops: CDR1 DFQATT, CDR2 SNEGSKA (reference sequence). The CDR3 spans 11 residues. In DNA, the CDR3 is TGCAGTGCTACACCGGTGAATGAGCAGTTCTTC. Protein: CSATPVNEQFF.

The genes are TRBV3-1 (or the pseudogene TRBV3-2) and TRBJ2-1; 11 positions match TRBD2. The CDR3 loop spans 15 amino acids. The J segment lost 8 bases and the V segment lost 4 bases, leaving 7 bases of the junction unmatched. The germline gives CDR1 LGHDT, CDR2 YNNKEL (reference sequence). This CDR3 reads CASSRHPLAGDEQFF. CDR3 DNA: TGTGCCAGCAGCCGACATCCACTAGCGGGAGATGAGCAGTTCTTC.

J is TRBJ1-3 and V is TRBV28; tentative D call: TRBD1 (6 bases). Germline CDR1 MDHEN, CDR2 SYDVKM. V shed 10 bases and J shed 3 bases, with 19 bases lying between them. This CDR3 has 15 residues. CDR3 bases: TGTGCCACCCTACGGGGGGCGAATTTTGGAAACACCATATATTTT. Translating it yields CATLRGANFGNTIYF.

The chain carries TRBV18 and TRBJ1-1; TRBD1 is a possible D gene (6 bases). V was pared by 6 bases and J by 1 base, with 12 bases between. Germline CDR1 is KGHSH and CDR2 is LQKENI. This CDR3 is 14 amino acids long. CDR3 loop: CASSLQGSNTEAFF. The CDR3 DNA reads as TGTGCCAGCTCTCTACAGGGATCGAACACTGAAGCTTTCTTT.

The chain uses TRBV28 and TRBJ2-7; D is unclear. The CDR3 spans 13 residues. V was trimmed by 3 bases and J by 2 bases, leaving 8 bases between them. Germline V gives CDR1 MDHEN, CDR2 SYDVKM. Written as DNA, the CDR3 is TGTGCCAGCAGTTTCGGGTACCCCTACGAGCAGTACTTC. This gives the protein CASSFGYPYEQYF.

V is TRBV6-5 and J is TRBJ2-7, with D possibly matching TRBD2 (5 bases). Trimming left V 10 bases short and J 6 bases short, with 22 bases between. The CDR3 totals 14 residues. Germline CDR1 MNHEY, CDR2 SVGAGI. The CDR3 region has the DNA TGTGCCACCCTACTAGGAACCCTCGTCTCCGAGCAGTACTTC. Translated: CATLLGTLVSEQYF.

The rearrangement joins TRBV19 to TRBJ1-1, with D perhaps TRBD1 (6 bases). CDR3 length: 12 residues. Looked up from germline, CDR1 is LNHDA and CDR2 is SQIVND (reference sequence). Deletions cut 5 bases from V and 8 bases from J, with 12 bases between. The CDR3 DNA reads as TGTGCCAGTAGTCACAGGGCTCGGGAAGCTTTCTTT. It translates to CASSHRAREAFF.

This chain links TRBV15 with TRBJ2-5, with D maybe TRBD1 (6 bases). The V gene lost 3 bases and the J gene lost 0 bases, with 11 bases spanning the gap. Per the germline V gene, CDR1 is LNHNV and CDR2 is YYDKDF (reference sequence). CDR3 length: 15 amino acids. CDR3: CATSSRQAYQETQYF. In DNA form, the CDR3 reads TGTGCCACCAGCAGTCGACAGGCATACCAAGAGACCCAGTACTTC.

There are a few counts of this clone. This chain uses TRBV18 with TRBJ1-4, with D unresolved. V was cut by 3 bases and J by 12 bases, with 14 bases left in between. The CDR3 contains 13 residues. CDR1 is KGHSH, CDR2 LQKENI, per germline. CDR3 region: CASSPDGRRELFF. Here the CDR3 DNA reads TGTGCCAGCTCACCGGACGGGAGGAGGGAACTGTTTTTT.

The chain links TRBV7-2 to TRBJ2-7, with 10 bases lining up with TRBD2. CDR3 length: 17 residues. Losses at the gene ends were 5 bases for V and 2 bases for J; bases not matched to a gene: 12. Germline CDR1 and CDR2: SGHTA and FQGNSA. CDR3 loop: CASSPPLGLAGAYEQYF. The CDR3, as DNA: TGTGCCAGCAGCCCCCCACTGGGGCTAGCGGGAGCCTACGAGCAGTACTTC.

The V call is TRBV5-8, the J call TRBJ1-5, with D tentatively TRBD1 (5 bases). V gave up 8 bases and J gave up 5 bases, with 20 bases separating them. The CDR3 extends over 15 amino acids. The germline V gene encodes CDR1 SGHTS and CDR2 YDEGEE. In DNA form, the CDR3 reads TGTGCCAGAAAATCCGGACACCAAGACTATCAGCCCCAGCATTTT. Protein sequence: CARKSGHQDYQPQHF.